The subject of this entry is one T cell receptor beta chain. The PCR used 60 Vbeta and 13 Jbeta primers. The table came from immunoSEQ multiplex PCR; TCRdb's copy has only in-frame clones and leaves some out. This table holds roughly 110,000 clones, 75% found once. CDR3 size: 12 residues. Germline-derived CDR1 and CDR2 are LNHDA and SQIVND (reference sequence). V lost 7 bases and J 6 bases, leaving 10 bases between the germline ends. This sample was taken from a study of cytomegalovirus exposure and HLA in healthy donors. V gene TRBV19 combines with J gene TRBJ2-1; D remains ambiguous. Sequencing was done on a sample of PBMCs. The TCR was taken from a male donor in good health and CMV-seropositive. CDR3 sequence reads: CASINEANEQFF. In nucleotides, the CDR3 is TGTGCCAGTATAAACGAGGCCAATGAGCAGTTCTTC.